This TCR beta chain was sequenced in a study of T cell responses to AZD1222 COVID-19 vaccine. Overall study: Pooled together were second doses at about 4 or about 12 weeks.

Notes on the study in general: White British donors predominated, females outnumbered males, and clonal diversity was possibly underestimated. Vaccine-associated CD4 TCRs spanned spike, dominant at 160-218 and 743-854.

The CDR3 runs to 13 residues. CDR1 is LGHDT and CDR2 is YNNKEL in the germline V gene (reference sequence). V shed 5 bases and J shed 2 bases, with 10 bases lying between them. Clones were sequenced by immunoSEQ multiplex PCR, and TCRdb holds only the in-frame ones, with some missing. The sample lists about 130,000 clones, around 86% occurring once. Note on this clone: Its target is not known.

The TCR originated in an adult in good health. The rearrangement links TRBV3-1 (or the pseudogene TRBV3-2) to TRBJ2-7; D is ambiguous. The specimen comprised peripheral blood, sampled on day 0 of AZD1222 vaccination. CDR3 residues: CASSWATTYEQYF. Here the CDR3 DNA reads TGTGCCAGCAGCTGGGCGACGACCTACGAGCAGTACTTC.